This T cell receptor (beta chain) comes out of a study of cytomegalovirus exposure and HLA in healthy donors. Whole-study context: HLA-typed donors contributed around 85 million unique TCRs, which were held in an early data release.

CDR1 and CDR2 from the germline V gene are WSHSY and SAAADI. The CDR3 covers 13 residues. V lost 3 bases, J lost 5 bases, and 8 bases lay in between. About this clone itself: The target antigen is unknown.

Whole-study findings and limits: Roughly uniform sequencing depth across donors was assumed, possibly incorrectly. Available immune exposure information was restricted to CMV serostatus only.

The PCR used 60 Vbeta and 13 Jbeta primers. Sequencing was performed with immunoSEQ multiplex PCR; in TCRdb, only in-frame clones are kept and a portion is missing. The table has fewer than 200,000 clones, more than 65% seen once; the top ten hold less than 2%. V usage is TRBV10-2 and J usage is TRBJ1-5; D ambiguous. The source material was PBMCs. The receptor was derived from a male donor in good health and CMV-seronegative. The CDR3 coding sequence is TGCGCCAGCAGTGATAGAATTCATCAGCCCCAGCATTTT. Its protein is CASSDRIHQPQHF.